The clone carrying this T cell receptor beta chain came up a few times. The data stem from a study of T cell responses to AZD1222 COVID-19 vaccine. Per the germline V gene, CDR1 is MNHEY and CDR2 is SVGEGT. The CDR3 spans 14 residues. The V end was cut by 3 bases, the J end by 2 bases, with 5 bases between. Clones were sequenced by immunoSEQ multiplex PCR, and TCRdb holds only the in-frame ones, with some missing. Here the sample spans around 84,000 clones, around 92% being singletons. The input for sequencing was peripheral blood, taken on day 0 of MenACWY control vaccination. The gene calls are TRBV6-2 or TRBV6-3 and TRBJ2-6; no firm D call. The TCR comes from an adult in good health. This CDR3 is CASSYLAGANVLTF. The CDR3 nucleotides are TGTGCCAGCAGTTATTTAGCTGGGGCCAACGTCCTGACTTTC.